This T cell receptor beta chain stems from a study of CD8 T cells in ankylosing spondylitis (dated by TCRdb to the late 2010s). Concerning the study at large: To find TCR variants linked to disease, the study profiled T cell receptor beta repertoires in ankylosing spondylitis patients and healthy donors. The full study cohort comprised roughly 24 ankylosing spondylitis patients and 85 to 120 healthy donors. Peripheral blood was sampled, and synovial fluid was also collected from ankylosing spondylitis patients.

Regarding this clonotype: The antigen it recognizes is unknown. Base qualities are not at hand, and no much larger clone is one base apart.

The paper's findings and limits, for the study overall: The disease-linked clones were reported as significantly enriched in matched synovial fluid samples from ankylosing spondylitis patients. Blood from ankylosing spondylitis patients appeared to be characterized by a TCR beta motif made up of under ten highly homologous amino acid variants. In peripheral blood, the disease-linked clones were found at relatively low frequencies and had a CD8+ phenotype. Some motif variants were previously reported in synovial fluid and blood of reactive arthritis patients, suggesting common disease-initiation mechanisms.

TCRdb shows the sequencer as Illumina HiSeq 2500. TCR beta libraries were prepared by quantitative 5'-RACE with molecular barcodes. In the paper's pipeline: A new computational method based on a probabilistic model of VDJ rearrangement was used to identify disease-linked TCR variants. TCRdb cleaned the public reads at Q25 with fastp, built clones with MiXCR and kept in-frame beta chains. Each entry merges the rows of one CDR3 protein and shows their most common DNA and genes. The V and J calls reflect TCRdb's pipeline rather than the authors' work. The sample includes fewer than 550,000 distinct CDR3 sequences, with over 4% observed a single time. Around 3.4% of the sample is in the top ten clones. What was sequenced was blood, either unsorted or a sorted T cell fraction (not recorded which). The TCR comes from a male donor with ankylosing spondylitis.

CDR3 protein: CASSEPGQGTDTQYF. The DNA reads TGTGCCAGCAGCGAACCGGGACAGGGGACAGATACGCAGTATTTT. Recombination linked TRBV5-6 to TRBJ2-3; 10 junctional bases match TRBD1. The CDR3 contains 15 residues, cysteine and phenylalanine counted. Only the CDR3 region is kept as DNA, spanning 45 bases read in frame from base 1. At the junction V is shortened by 4 bases and J by 3 bases; bases outside the gene matches: 5. For CDR1 and CDR2, the germline V gene lists SGHDT and YYEEEE. When the CDR3 is completed using the reference TRBV5-6 and TRBJ2-3 genes on either side, the full variable domain is DAGVTQSPTHLIKTRGQQVTLRCSPKSGHDTVSWYQQALGQGPQFIFQYYEEEERQRGNFPDRFSGHQFPNYSSELNVNALLLGDSALYLCASSEPGQGTDTQYFGPGTRLTVL.